What follows describes a single T cell receptor beta chain. The antigen remains undetermined. Other DNA sequences in this specimen translate into the identical CDR3. The data stem from a study of shared clonotypes between healthy human individuals. As for the study in general: The study used three CD4 naive, three CD4 memory, two CD8 naive and one CD8 memory plate per donor.

Whole-study findings and limits: Investigators collected only blood, and repertoires in tissues likely differ. Unshared clonotypes carried lower generation probabilities than those common to all four donors.

Repertoires were generated with immunoSEQ multiplex PCR, while TCRdb's copy carries only in-frame clones and drops some. The table shows some 2,000,000 clones, with 95% occurring only once. Division of CD4+ cells produced a CD45RA+ naive subset and a CD45RA-negative memory subset. Germline V gene lookup returns CDR1 KGHSH and CDR2 LQKENI. The CDR3 runs to 13 residues. Trimming cost V 2 bases and J 2 bases, with 7 bases left between them. J is TRBJ2-7 and V is TRBV18, with D tentatively TRBD1 (6 bases). Sample: naive CD4+ T cells sorted from blood. Described subset: CD45RA+ positively selected. The TCR sequence derives from a man aged 18 to 29 in good health. The CDR3 loop reads CASSPAGAYEQYF. The CDR3 DNA reads TGTGCCAGCTCACCAGCAGGGGCCTACGAGCAGTACTTC.